This T cell receptor (beta chain) was recorded in a study of blood T cell repertoires in COVID-19. Germline assignment: CDR1 MNHEY and CDR2 SMNVEV (reference sequence). V gave up 0 bases and J gave up 4 bases, with 10 bases separating them. This CDR3 contains 14 residues. Libraries were prepared by immunoSEQ multiplex PCR; TCRdb keeps only in-frame clonotypes and omits some of them. The data show about 400,000 clones, more than 70% seen once. Sample: peripheral blood. The source of this sequence is a man aged 40-49 years with acute or convalescent COVID-19. The chain links TRBV27 to TRBJ2-7, with D maybe TRBD2 (7 bases). This CDR3 reads CASSLSGGRYEQYF. CDR3 sequence (DNA): TGTGCCAGCAGTTTATCCGGGGGGCGATACGAGCAGTACTTC.